This T cell receptor beta chain was obtained from a study of molecular identifiers for immune sequencing clone quantification. The V gene's germline CDR1 is SGHVS and CDR2 FNYEAQ. CDR3 size: 17 residues. V was cut by 6 bases and J by 2 bases, with 21 bases left in between. When naive CD8 T cells were sorted, they were gated as CD8+CD4-CCR7+CD45RA+. As for this clonotype: Antigen specificity is unknown. Given a much more abundant clone one base away, this may be a read error.

TCRdb re-analysed the PCR reads in MiXCR, keeping a single row per CDR3 protein. This table holds some 88,000 distinct CDR3 sequences, 21% found once. Points from the study as a whole: Jurkat TCR RNA that was spiked in from one cell was reportedly detectable among approximately 900,000 naive cells.

The sequenced material came from naive CD8+ T cells from blood, with Jurkat cell RNA spiked in. The subset was: FACS-sorted CD8+CD4-CCR7+CD45RA+ naive T cells. The source of this sequence is a human donor in good health. Some libraries in this study had Jurkat cell RNA spiked in. V gene TRBV7-6 combines with J gene TRBJ2-3, with D perhaps TRBD2 (5 bases). The CDR3 is CASSSRPIGVDTDTQYF. The CDR3 DNA reads TGTGCCAGCAGTTCAAGACCGATCGGGGTGGACACAGATACGCAGTATTTT.